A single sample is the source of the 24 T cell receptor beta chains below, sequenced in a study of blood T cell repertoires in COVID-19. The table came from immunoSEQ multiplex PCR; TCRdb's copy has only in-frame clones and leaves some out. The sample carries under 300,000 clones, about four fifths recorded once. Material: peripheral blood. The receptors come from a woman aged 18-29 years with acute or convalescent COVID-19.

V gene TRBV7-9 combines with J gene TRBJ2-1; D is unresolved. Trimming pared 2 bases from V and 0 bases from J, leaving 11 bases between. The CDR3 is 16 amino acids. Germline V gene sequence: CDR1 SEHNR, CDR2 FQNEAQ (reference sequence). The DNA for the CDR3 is TGTGCCAGCAGCTTACTAGTGGTGAGCTCCTACAATGAGCAGTTCTTC. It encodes CASSLLVVSSYNEQFF.

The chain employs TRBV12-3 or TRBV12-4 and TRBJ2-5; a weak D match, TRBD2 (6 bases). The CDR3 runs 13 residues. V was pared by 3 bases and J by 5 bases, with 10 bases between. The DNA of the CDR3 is TGTGCCAGCAGTTTGAGGAGGGCTGAGACCCAGTACTTC. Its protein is CASSLRRAETQYF.

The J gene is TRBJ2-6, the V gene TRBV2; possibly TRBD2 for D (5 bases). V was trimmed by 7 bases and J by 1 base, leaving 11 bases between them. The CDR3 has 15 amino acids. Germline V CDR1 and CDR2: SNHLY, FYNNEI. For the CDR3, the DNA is TGTGCCAGCATAACCCCGGGATCTGGGGCCAACGTCCTGACTTTC. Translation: CASITPGSGANVLTF.

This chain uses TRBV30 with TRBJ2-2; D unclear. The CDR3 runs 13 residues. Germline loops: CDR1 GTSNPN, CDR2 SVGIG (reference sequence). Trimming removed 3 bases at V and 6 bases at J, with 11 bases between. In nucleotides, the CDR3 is TGTGCCTGGAGCCCCCGGTCCCCCGGGGAGCTGTTTTTT. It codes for CAWSPRSPGELFF.

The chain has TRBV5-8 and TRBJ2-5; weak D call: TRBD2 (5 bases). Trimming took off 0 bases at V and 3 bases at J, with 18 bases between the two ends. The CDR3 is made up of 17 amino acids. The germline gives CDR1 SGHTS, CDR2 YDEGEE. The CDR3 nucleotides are TGTGCCAGCAGCTTGGGCCGGGGTCCCCCTCTTAAAGAGACCCAGTACTTC. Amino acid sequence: CASSLGRGPPLKETQYF.

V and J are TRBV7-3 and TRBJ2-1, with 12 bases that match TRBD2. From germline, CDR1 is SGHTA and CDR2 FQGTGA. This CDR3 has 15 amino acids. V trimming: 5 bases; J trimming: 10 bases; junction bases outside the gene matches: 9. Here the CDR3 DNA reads TGTGCCAGCAGCATCGGGACTAGCGGGCTAGGCGAGCAGTTCTTC. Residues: CASSIGTSGLGEQFF.

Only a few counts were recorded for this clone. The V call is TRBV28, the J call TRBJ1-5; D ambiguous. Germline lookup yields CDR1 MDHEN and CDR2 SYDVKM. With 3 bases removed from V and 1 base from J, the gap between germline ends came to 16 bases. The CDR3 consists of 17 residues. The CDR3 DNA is TGTGCCAGCAGTTTGAGGTCATGGAGAGGGAGCAATCAGCCCCAGCATTTT. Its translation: CASSLRSWRGSNQPQHF.

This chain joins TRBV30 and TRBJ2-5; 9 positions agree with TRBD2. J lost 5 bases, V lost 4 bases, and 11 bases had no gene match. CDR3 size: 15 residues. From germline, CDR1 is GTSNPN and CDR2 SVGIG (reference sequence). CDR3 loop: CAWKLAGTLRETQYF. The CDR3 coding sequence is TGTGCCTGGAAGCTAGCGGGAACCTTAAGGGAGACCCAGTACTTC.

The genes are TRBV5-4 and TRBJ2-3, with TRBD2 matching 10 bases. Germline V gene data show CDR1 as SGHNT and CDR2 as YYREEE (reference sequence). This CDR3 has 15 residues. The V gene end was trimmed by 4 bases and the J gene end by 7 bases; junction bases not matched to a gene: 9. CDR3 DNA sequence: TGTGCCAGCAGCGTGGGAGCGGGAGGGCGGAATACGCAGTATTTT. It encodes CASSVGAGGRNTQYF.

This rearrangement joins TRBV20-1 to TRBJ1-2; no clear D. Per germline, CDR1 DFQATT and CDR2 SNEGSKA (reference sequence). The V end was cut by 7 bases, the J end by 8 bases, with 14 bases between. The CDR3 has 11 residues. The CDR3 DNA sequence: TGCAGTGTATCCGGCGGTTACGGCTACACCTTC. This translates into CSVSGGYGYTF.

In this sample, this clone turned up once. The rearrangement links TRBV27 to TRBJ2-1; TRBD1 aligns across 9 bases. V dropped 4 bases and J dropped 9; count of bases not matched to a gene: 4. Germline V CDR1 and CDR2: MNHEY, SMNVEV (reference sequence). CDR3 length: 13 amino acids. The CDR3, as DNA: TGTGCCAGCAGTTCGGGACAGGGTGCTGAGCAGTTCTTC. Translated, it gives CASSSGQGAEQFF.

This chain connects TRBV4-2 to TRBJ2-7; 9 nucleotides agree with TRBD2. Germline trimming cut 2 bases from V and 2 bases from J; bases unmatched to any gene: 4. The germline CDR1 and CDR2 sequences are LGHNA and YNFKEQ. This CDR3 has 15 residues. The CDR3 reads CASSQPGLATYEQYF. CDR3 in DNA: TGTGCCAGCAGCCAACCGGGACTAGCCACCTACGAGCAGTACTTC.

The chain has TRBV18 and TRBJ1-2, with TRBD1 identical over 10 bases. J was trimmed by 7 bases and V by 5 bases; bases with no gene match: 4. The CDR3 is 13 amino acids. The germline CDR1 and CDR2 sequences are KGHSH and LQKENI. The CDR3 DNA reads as TGTGCCAGCTCAGAAGACAGGGGGCTTGGCTACACCTTC. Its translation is CASSEDRGLGYTF.

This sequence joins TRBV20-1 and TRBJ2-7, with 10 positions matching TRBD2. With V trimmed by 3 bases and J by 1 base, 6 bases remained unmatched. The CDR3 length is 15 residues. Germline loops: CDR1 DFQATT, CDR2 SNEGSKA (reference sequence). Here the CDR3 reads CSASGRTSGSYEQYF. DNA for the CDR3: TGCAGTGCTAGTGGTCGGACTAGCGGATCCTACGAGCAGTACTTC.

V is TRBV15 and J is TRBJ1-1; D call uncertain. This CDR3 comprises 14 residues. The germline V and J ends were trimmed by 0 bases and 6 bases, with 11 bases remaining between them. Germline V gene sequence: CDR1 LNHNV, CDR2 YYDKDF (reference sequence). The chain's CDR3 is CATSRDPLGAEAFF. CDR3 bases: TGTGCCACCAGCAGAGATCCTTTGGGCGCTGAAGCTTTCTTT.

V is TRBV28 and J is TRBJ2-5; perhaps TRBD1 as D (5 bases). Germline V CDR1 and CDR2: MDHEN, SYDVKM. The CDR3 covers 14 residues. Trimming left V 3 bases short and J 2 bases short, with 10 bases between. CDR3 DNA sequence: TGTGCCAGCAGTTTCAGAGACAGTCAAGAGACCCAGTACTTC. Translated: CASSFRDSQETQYF.

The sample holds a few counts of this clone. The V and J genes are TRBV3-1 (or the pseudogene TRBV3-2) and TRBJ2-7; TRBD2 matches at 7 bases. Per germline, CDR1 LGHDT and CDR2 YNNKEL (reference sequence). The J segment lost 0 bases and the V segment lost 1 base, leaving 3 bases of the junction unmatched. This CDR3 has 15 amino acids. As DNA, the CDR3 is TGTGCCAGCAGCCAAGCTAGCGGAAGCTCCTACGAGCAGTACTTC. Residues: CASSQASGSSYEQYF.

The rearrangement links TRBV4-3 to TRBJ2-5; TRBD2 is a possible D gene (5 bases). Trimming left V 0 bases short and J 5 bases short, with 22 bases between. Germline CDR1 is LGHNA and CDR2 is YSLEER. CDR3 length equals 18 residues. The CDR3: CASSQEGPRAFEQETQYF. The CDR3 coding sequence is TGCGCCAGCAGCCAAGAAGGACCGCGGGCCTTCGAACAGGAGACCCAGTACTTC.

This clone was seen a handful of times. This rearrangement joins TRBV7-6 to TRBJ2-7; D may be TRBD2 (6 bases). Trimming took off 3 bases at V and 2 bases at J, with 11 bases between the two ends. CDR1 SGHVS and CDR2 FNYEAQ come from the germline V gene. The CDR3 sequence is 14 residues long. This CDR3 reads CASSLASVPYEQYF. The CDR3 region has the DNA TGTGCCAGCAGCTTGGCTAGCGTGCCCTACGAGCAGTACTTC.

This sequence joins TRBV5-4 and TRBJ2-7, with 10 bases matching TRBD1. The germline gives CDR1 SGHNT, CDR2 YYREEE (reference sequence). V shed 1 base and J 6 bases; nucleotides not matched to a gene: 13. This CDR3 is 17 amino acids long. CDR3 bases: TGTGCCAGCAGCTTGAAGTTGGTTGGGACAGGGGTTTCCGAGCAGTACTTC. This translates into CASSLKLVGTGVSEQYF.

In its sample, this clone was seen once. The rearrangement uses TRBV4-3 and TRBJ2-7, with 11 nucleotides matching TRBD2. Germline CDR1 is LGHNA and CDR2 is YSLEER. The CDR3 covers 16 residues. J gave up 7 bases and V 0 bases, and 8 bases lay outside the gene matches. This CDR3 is CASSQDAGLAGGEQYF. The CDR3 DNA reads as TGCGCCAGCAGCCAAGACGCCGGGCTAGCGGGAGGAGAGCAGTACTTC.

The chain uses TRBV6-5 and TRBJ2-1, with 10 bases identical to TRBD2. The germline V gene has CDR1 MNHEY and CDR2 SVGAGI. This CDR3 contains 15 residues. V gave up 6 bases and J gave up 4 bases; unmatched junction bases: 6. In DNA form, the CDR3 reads TGTGCCAGCAGACGCGGACTAGCGGATTACAATGAGCAGTTCTTC. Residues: CASRRGLADYNEQFF.

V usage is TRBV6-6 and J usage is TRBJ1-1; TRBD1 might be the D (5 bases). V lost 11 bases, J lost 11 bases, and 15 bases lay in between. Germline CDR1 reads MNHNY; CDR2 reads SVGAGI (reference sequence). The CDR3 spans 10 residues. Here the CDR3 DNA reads TGTGCCGGCGGACACCGCGAGGCTTTCTTT. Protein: CAGGHREAFF.

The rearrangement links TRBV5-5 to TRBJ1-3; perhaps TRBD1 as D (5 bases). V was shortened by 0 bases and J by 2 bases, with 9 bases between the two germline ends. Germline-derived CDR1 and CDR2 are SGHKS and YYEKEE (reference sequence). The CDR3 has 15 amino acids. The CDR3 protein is CASSLGTGTGNTIYF. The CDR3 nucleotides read TGTGCCAGCAGCTTGGGCACAGGTACTGGAAACACCATATATTTT.